This T cell receptor (beta chain) originates from a study of tissue T cells after allogeneic stem cell transplantation. Whole-study findings and limits: Within patients, tissue anatomy strongly shaped TCR repertoire composition. Across patients, clones rarely overlapped, yet motif clusters were shared tissue-specifically.

Sequencing of TCRbeta CDR3 at survey depth gave sequences and template counts. TCRdb's copy holds only in-frame clones and misses some; the assay was immunoSEQ multiplex PCR. The sample records roughly 2,000 clones, roughly 55% being singletons. The sample's time point: mouse harvest day 7 after allogeneic transplant. Tail vein injection delivered 10^7 T-cell-depleted bone marrow cells and 10^6 splenic CD5+ T cells. Mice had MHC-mismatched B6 into BALB/c GVHD, sampled day 7 or 14. A note on this clone: The antigen remains undetermined. Mouse gene names and germline throughout. Read data end 1 residue before the CDR3 end; the end is taken from the germline J gene.

V lost 2 bases and J 1 base, leaving 6 bases between the germline ends. The CDR3 length is 14 residues. From germline, CDR1 is KGHPV and CDR2 FQNQEV (reference sequence). The chain employs TRBV26 and TRBJ2-1, with no clear D. This clonotype was sampled from a female BALB/c mouse given C57BL/6 T cells with graft-versus-host disease after an allogeneic hematopoietic cell transplant. The sequenced sample was spleen. Incomplete CDR3 DNA: TGTGCCAGCAGTCTGGCATCAAACTATGCTGAGCAGTTC. This encodes CASSLASNYAEQF. The CDR3 as a whole reads CASSLASNYAEQFF. Combining the CDR3 with reference TRBV26 and TRBJ2-1 gives the whole variable domain NSKVIQTPRYLVKGQGQKAKMRCIPEKGHPVVFWYQQNKNNEFKFLINFQNQEVLQQIDMTEKRFSAECPSNSPCSLEIQSSEAGDSALYLCASSLASNYAEQFFGPGTRLTVL.